The 29 T cell receptor beta chains presented below share a single source sample, sequenced in a study of blood T cell repertoires in COVID-19. Libraries were prepared by immunoSEQ multiplex PCR; TCRdb keeps only in-frame clonotypes and omits some of them. Among around 240,000 clones, approximately 90% were seen once, and the ten largest hold around 1%. The sequenced sample was PBMCs or T cells enriched from blood (not recorded which). The receptor source for this set is a man aged 50 to 60 who had been exposed to COVID-19.

The V and J genes are TRBV11-3 and TRBJ2-1; 7 bases are shared with TRBD1. CDR3 length: 14 amino acids. In germline, CDR1 is SGHNT, CDR2 YENEEA. V lost 7 bases, J lost 8 bases, and 11 bases stayed unmatched. The chain's CDR3 is CASTSQGINYEQFF. In DNA, the CDR3 is TGTGCCAGCACCTCACAGGGGATAAACTATGAGCAGTTCTTC. Full variable domain (remainder filled in from reference TRBV11-3 and TRBJ2-1): EAGVVQSPRYKIIEKKQPVAFWCNPISGHNTLYWYLQNLGQGPELLIRYENEEAVDDSQLPKDRFSAERLKGVDSTLKIQPAELGDSAVYLCASTSQGINYEQFFGPGTRLTVL.

This chain links TRBV24-1 with TRBJ2-3; D is possibly TRBD2 (5 bases). Germline values: CDR1 KGHDR, CDR2 SFDVKD. The CDR3 runs to 15 residues. V was cut by 3 bases and J by 7 bases, with 16 bases left in between. CDR3 region: CATSDRRALANTQYF. The CDR3 nucleotides are TGTGCCACCAGTGATCGGCGGGCCCTCGCCAATACGCAGTATTTT.

This clone was detected only once. V and J are TRBV18 and TRBJ1-1; possible D gene TRBD1, 5 bases. Per germline, CDR1 KGHSH and CDR2 LQKENI. V shed 2 bases and J shed 0 bases, with 10 bases lying between them. This CDR3 has 15 amino acids. This chain's CDR3 is CASSPSTGMNTEAFF. The CDR3 region has the DNA TGTGCCAGCTCACCAAGTACAGGTATGAACACTGAAGCTTTCTTT. Full variable domain (rest looked up from reference TRBV18 and TRBJ1-1): NAGVMQNPRHLVRRRGQEARLRCSPMKGHSHVYWYRQLPEEGLKFMVYLQKENIIDESGMPKERFSAEFPKEGPSILRIQQVVRGDSAAYFCASSPSTGMNTEAFFGQGTRLTVV.

V and J are TRBV6-2 or TRBV6-3 and TRBJ2-2; the D gene is possibly TRBD1 (7 bases). Germline assignment: CDR1 MNHEY and CDR2 SVGEGT. V shed 6 bases and J shed 6 bases, with 11 bases lying between them. The CDR3 has 13 amino acids. CDR3 bases: TGTGCCAGCAGCCCCAGGGGGGCCGGGGAGCTGTTTTTT. Translating it yields CASSPRGAGELFF.

The V and J genes are TRBV7-9 and TRBJ2-7, with no clear D. V was clipped by 1 base and J by 2 bases, with 6 bases between them. CDR3 size: 13 residues. Germline CDR1 SEHNR, CDR2 FQNEAQ (reference sequence). CDR3 protein: CASSLDKAYEQYV. The CDR3 coding sequence is TGTGCCAGCAGCTTAGACAAAGCCTACGAGCAGTACGTC.

The rearrangement joins TRBV28 to TRBJ1-2; tentative D call: TRBD1 (5 bases). The CDR3 runs 15 residues. Germline V gene lookup returns CDR1 MDHEN and CDR2 SYDVKM. Trimming removed 7 bases at V and 4 bases at J, with 19 bases between. The CDR3 DNA follows: TGTGCCAGCACAGGGCAGGGTGATAACGGCTATGGCTACACCTTC. Translating it yields CASTGQGDNGYGYTF.

This chain connects TRBV30 to TRBJ2-3; the match to TRBD2 covers 11 bases. This CDR3 has 17 residues. Germline V CDR1 and CDR2: GTSNPN, SVGIG (reference sequence). V was clipped by 5 bases and J by 8 bases; unmatched bases: 18. The CDR3 protein is CAWAGDRTSGRGGTQYF. DNA for the CDR3: TGTGCCTGGGCCGGGGACAGAACTAGCGGGAGAGGGGGTACGCAGTATTTT.

The rearrangement uses TRBV2 and TRBJ1-1; TRBD1 aligns across 11 bases. V was pared by 7 bases and J by 1 base, with 8 bases of the junction left unmatched. Germline V gives CDR1 SNHLY, CDR2 FYNNEI. CDR3 length equals 16 residues. This chain's CDR3 is CASTGQGAFANTEAFF. CDR3 coding DNA: TGTGCCAGCACTGGACAGGGGGCTTTTGCGAACACTGAAGCTTTCTTT.

This rearrangement joins TRBV7-9 to TRBJ1-1, with D uncertain. The CDR3 has 15 residues. V lost 8 bases, J lost 1 base, and 17 bases lay in between. Germline CDR1 is SEHNR and CDR2 is FQNEAQ (reference sequence). The CDR3 DNA is TGTGCCAGCCCCCGTTGCGGACTCACGAACACTGAAGCTTTCTTT. Its translation is CASPRCGLTNTEAFF.

This clone was observed a handful of times. The chain uses TRBV6-6 and TRBJ2-7; a possible D gene is TRBD2 (7 bases). CDR3 size: 13 residues. Trimming took 5 bases from V and 7 from J, leaving 15 bases between them. Looked up from germline, CDR1 is MNHNY and CDR2 is SVGAGI (reference sequence). Written as DNA, the CDR3 is TGTGCCAGCAGTAACCCGGGGGGCAGAGAGCAGTACTTC. It yields the protein CASSNPGGREQYF.

The chain employs TRBV7-2 and TRBJ1-2; TRBD1 agrees at 10 bases. V trimming: 6 bases; J trimming: 8 bases; junction bases outside the gene matches: 3. In germline, CDR1 is SGHTA, CDR2 FQGNSA. The CDR3 loop spans 12 amino acids. DNA of the CDR3: TGTGCCAGCAGATGGGACAGGGGAGGCTACACCTTC. Translating it yields CASRWDRGGYTF.

V gene TRBV6-6 combines with J gene TRBJ2-7; D perhaps matches TRBD1 (6 bases). CDR3 size: 14 residues. With 8 bases removed from V and 2 bases from J, the gap between germline ends came to 16 bases. Per germline, CDR1 MNHNY and CDR2 SVGAGI (reference sequence). The CDR3 loop is CASASSGTTYEQYF. The CDR3, as DNA: TGTGCCAGCGCATCAAGTGGGACAACCTACGAGCAGTACTTC.

This sequence joins TRBV5-4 and TRBJ1-1; D unclear. CDR3 length: 13 residues. Looked up from germline, CDR1 is SGHNT and CDR2 is YYREEE (reference sequence). Trimming stripped 1 base from V and 2 bases from J, with 6 bases between. CDR3 coding DNA: TGTGCCAGCAGCTTGCCGTCTAACACTGAAGCTTTCTTT. It translates to CASSLPSNTEAFF.

The chain employs TRBV5-5 and TRBJ2-3; 8 nucleotides line up with TRBD1. V was clipped by 5 bases and J by 0 bases; unmatched bases: 8. CDR1 is SGHKS and CDR2 is YYEKEE in the germline V gene (reference sequence). The CDR3 contains 16 residues. CDR3 residues: CASRGETGASTDTQYF. CDR3 sequence (DNA): TGTGCCAGCAGGGGCGAGACAGGGGCTAGCACAGATACGCAGTATTTT.

The chain employs TRBV30 and TRBJ2-3, with 10 positions matching TRBD2. Germline CDR1 is GTSNPN and CDR2 is SVGIG (reference sequence). Germline trimming cut 1 base from V and 0 bases from J; bases unmatched to any gene: 13. The CDR3 contains 19 residues. The CDR3 here is CAWSGLAGDDPSSTDTQYF. The CDR3 nucleotides read TGTGCCTGGAGTGGGCTAGCGGGGGACGACCCTTCTAGCACAGATACGCAGTATTTT.

This chain connects TRBV30 to TRBJ1-1, with 7 bases identical to TRBD1. Unmatched junction bases numbered 7, after V lost 4 bases and J lost 5 bases. The length of the CDR3 is 13 residues. Germline-derived CDR1 and CDR2 are GTSNPN and SVGIG (reference sequence). The CDR3 DNA reads TGTGCCTGGATGGAAGGGGGCTATACTGAAGCTTTCTTT. This gives the protein CAWMEGGYTEAFF.

The chain carries TRBV9 and TRBJ2-1; possible D gene TRBD2, 6 bases. V lost 3 bases and J lost 3, with 10 bases in between. This CDR3 comprises 14 residues. Germline V gene sequence: CDR1 SGDLS, CDR2 YYNGEE. The CDR3 region has the DNA TGTGCCAGCAGCGCCGCTAGCGTCTACAATGAGCAGTTCTTC. Protein sequence: CASSAASVYNEQFF.

J is TRBJ2-2 and V is TRBV6-5; 8 bases line up with TRBD1. Trimming took 7 bases from V and 6 from J; bases not matched to a gene: 10. There are 15 residues in the CDR3. Germline CDR1 MNHEY, CDR2 SVGAGI. As DNA, the CDR3 is TGTGCCAGCACCTTCGGACAGGGAAGGGCCGGGGAGCTGTTTTTT. Translating it yields CASTFGQGRAGELFF.

This chain uses TRBV2 with TRBJ1-2; TRBD1 matches 10 bases. Germline trimming cut 7 bases from V and 4 bases from J; bases unmatched to any gene: 6. Germline V lookup: CDR1 SNHLY, CDR2 FYNNEI. The CDR3 loop spans 14 amino acids. Written as DNA, the CDR3 is TGTGCCAGCACGGGACAGGGGTTTTCCTATGGCTACACCTTC. It encodes CASTGQGFSYGYTF.

Comment on this clone: The same CDR3 is also encoded by other DNA sequences in this sample. V gene TRBV10-3 combines with J gene TRBJ2-3, with D possibly being TRBD1 (6 bases). V lost 4 bases, J lost 2 bases, and 10 bases lay in between. The CDR3 covers 14 residues. CDR1 ENHRY and CDR2 SYGVKD come from the germline V gene. The CDR3 protein is CAISGQVSTDTQYF. The CDR3 DNA follows: TGTGCCATCAGTGGACAGGTTTCCACAGATACGCAGTATTTT.

The chain combines TRBV7-9 with TRBJ1-1; D unclear. Germline V gene sequence: CDR1 SEHNR, CDR2 FQNEAQ (reference sequence). The CDR3 is 13 residues long. Trimming left V 0 bases short and J 6 bases short, with 8 bases between. CDR3 protein: CASSLATGAEAFF. CDR3 nucleotide sequence: TGTGCCAGCAGCTTAGCGACCGGAGCTGAAGCTTTCTTT.

This chain uses TRBV3-1 (or the pseudogene TRBV3-2) with TRBJ2-7; possibly TRBD1 for D (5 bases). V lost 0 bases, J lost 7 bases, and 22 bases lay in between. Germline-derived CDR1 and CDR2 are LGHDT and YNNKEL (reference sequence). The CDR3 contains 17 residues. The CDR3 coding sequence is TGTGCCAGCAGCCAAGAAGTTTGGCGGCAGGGATATGGAGAGCAGTACTTC. The encoded protein is CASSQEVWRQGYGEQYF.

This rearrangement joins TRBV28 to TRBJ2-5; 7 bases are shared with TRBD2. V lost 7 bases, J lost 0 bases, and 8 bases stayed unmatched. The germline V gene has CDR1 MDHEN and CDR2 SYDVKM. The length of the CDR3 is 15 residues. The CDR3 DNA follows: TGTGCCAGCAAGATGGGGGGAGGGTACCAAGAGACCCAGTACTTC. Translating it yields CASKMGGGYQETQYF.

The V call is TRBV5-8, the J call TRBJ1-2; TRBD1 agrees at 8 bases. The CDR3 extends over 15 amino acids. Trimming cost V 6 bases and J 5 bases; bases outside gene matches: 12. CDR1 and CDR2 (germline): SGHTS, YDEGEE. The CDR3 spells CASTLRDRLIYGYTF. The CDR3 bases are TGTGCCAGCACCCTCCGGGACAGGCTGATTTATGGCTACACCTTC.

CDR3 sequence reads: CASSLWASGYNEQFF. The CDR3 DNA reads TGTGCCAGCAGTTTATGGGCTAGCGGCTACAATGAGCAGTTCTTC. This chain connects TRBV27 to TRBJ2-1; 7 bases align to TRBD2. Unmatched junction bases numbered 3, after V lost 1 base and J lost 3 bases. CDR1 is MNHEY and CDR2 is SMNVEV in the germline V gene (reference sequence). The CDR3 totals 15 residues.

This clone was detected only a few times. This chain joins TRBV5-6 and TRBJ1-4; the match to TRBD1 covers 9 bases. Germline V gene sequence: CDR1 SGHDT, CDR2 YYEEEE. V lost 4 bases, J lost 8 bases, and 6 bases stayed unmatched. The CDR3 covers 14 residues. CDR3 residues: CASSPRTGAEKLFF. The CDR3 DNA is TGTGCCAGCAGCCCACGGACAGGGGCCGAAAAACTGTTTTTT.

The chain links TRBV10-2 to TRBJ1-5; 7 bases map to TRBD1. This CDR3 has 15 amino acids. Trimming removed 5 bases from V and 9 bases from J; junction bases left unmatched: 13. Germline-derived CDR1 and CDR2 are WSHSY and SAAADI. DNA of the CDR3: TGCGCCAGCAGTACCGGACAGGAGGGCTTGACGCCCCAGCATTTT. It codes for CASSTGQEGLTPQHF.

This sequence joins TRBV6-5 and TRBJ2-7, with D perhaps matching TRBD1 (5 bases). The V gene's germline CDR1 is MNHEY and CDR2 SVGAGI. There are 12 residues in the CDR3. V was pared by 6 bases and J by 7 bases, with 13 bases between. CDR3 coding DNA: TGTGCCAGCAGCAGGGTTGGAATGGAGCAGTACTTC. This gives the protein CASSRVGMEQYF.

This rearrangement joins TRBV5-6 to TRBJ1-2; possible D gene TRBD1, 6 bases. Germline CDR1 reads SGHDT; CDR2 reads YYEEEE. The CDR3 spans 15 residues. V was clipped by 3 bases and J by 0 bases, with 12 bases between them. CDR3 nucleotide sequence: TGTGCCAGCAGCTGGGGACAACTAGCTAACTATGGCTACACCTTC. This gives the protein CASSWGQLANYGYTF.